The T cell receptor (beta chain) under discussion was sequenced for a study of blood T cell repertoires in COVID-19. Study overall: Nucleic acid was either cDNA or gDNA, and it came from T cells, B-cell-depleted T cells, or PBMCs.

In the original workflow: It was from reference gene primer amplification that nucleated cell counts were estimated. Using immunoSEQ multiplex PCR, the repertoire was profiled, and TCRdb retains in-frame clones only, with some absent. The V and J calls and clone size were taken over from that table, and D and trimming were inferred from the DNA. The sample comprises about 49,000 clones, approximately 87% of which are singletons, and approximately 12% rests with the top ten. Trimming stripped 6 bases from V and 7 bases from J, with 10 bases between. Germline V CDR1 and CDR2: ENHRY, SYGVKD. The CDR3 length is 12 residues.

The specimen sequenced was peripheral blood. The rearrangement uses TRBV10-3 and TRBJ1-3; D remains ambiguous. This TCR derives from a human donor in a cohort sampled during active COVID-19. The CDR3 is CAISTDGNTIYF. For the CDR3, the DNA is TGTGCCATCAGCACCGACGGGAACACCATATATTTT.